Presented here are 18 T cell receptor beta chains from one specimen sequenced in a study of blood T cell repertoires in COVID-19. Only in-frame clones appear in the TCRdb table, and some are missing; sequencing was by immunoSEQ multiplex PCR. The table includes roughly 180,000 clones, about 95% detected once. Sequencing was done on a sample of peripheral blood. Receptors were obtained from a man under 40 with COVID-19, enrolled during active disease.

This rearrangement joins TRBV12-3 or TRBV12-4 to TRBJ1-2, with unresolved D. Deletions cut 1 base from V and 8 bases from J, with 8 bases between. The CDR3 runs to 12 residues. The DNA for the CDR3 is TGTGCCAGCAGTTTAGGCGGGGAGGGCTACACCTTC. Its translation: CASSLGGEGYTF.

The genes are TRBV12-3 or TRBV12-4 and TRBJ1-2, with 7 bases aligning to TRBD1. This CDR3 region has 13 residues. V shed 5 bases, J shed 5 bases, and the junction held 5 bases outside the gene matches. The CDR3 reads CASSVDRAYGYTF. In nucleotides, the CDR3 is TGTGCCAGCAGTGTCGACAGGGCTTATGGCTACACCTTC.

The CDR3 DNA sequence: TGTGCCAGCAGACCCGGGACAGGGCCCTCCTACGAGCAGTACTTC. Amino acid sequence: CASRPGTGPSYEQYF. V gene TRBV5-4 combines with J gene TRBJ2-7; TRBD1 matches at 9 bases. The CDR3 consists of 15 residues. Trimming took 5 bases from V and 0 from J; bases not matched to a gene: 6. Germline lookup yields CDR1 SGHNT and CDR2 YYREEE (reference sequence).

The CDR3 reads CASSPTGYPPNYGYTF. CDR3 bases: TGTGCCAGCAGCCCGACAGGTTATCCACCAAACTATGGCTACACCTTC. V gene TRBV7-9 combines with J gene TRBJ1-2, with a weak D call TRBD1 (6 bases). Germline CDR1 SEHNR, CDR2 FQNEAQ (reference sequence). The CDR3 is made up of 16 amino acids. The germline V and J ends were trimmed by 5 bases and 2 bases, with 18 bases remaining between them.

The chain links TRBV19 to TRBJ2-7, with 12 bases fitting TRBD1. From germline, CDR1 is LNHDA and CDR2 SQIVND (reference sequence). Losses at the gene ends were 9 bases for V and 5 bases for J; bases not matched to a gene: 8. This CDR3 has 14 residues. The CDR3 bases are TGTGCCAGGATGCGGGGACAGGGGGCCGACGAGCAGTACTTC. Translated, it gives CARMRGQGADEQYF.

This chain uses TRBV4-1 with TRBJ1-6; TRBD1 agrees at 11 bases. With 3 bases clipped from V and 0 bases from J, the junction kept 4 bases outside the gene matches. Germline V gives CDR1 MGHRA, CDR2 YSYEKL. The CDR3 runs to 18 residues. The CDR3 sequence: CASSQGDRGISYNSPLHF. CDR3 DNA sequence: TGCGCCAGCAGCCAGGGGGACAGGGGGATCTCCTATAATTCACCCCTCCACTTT.

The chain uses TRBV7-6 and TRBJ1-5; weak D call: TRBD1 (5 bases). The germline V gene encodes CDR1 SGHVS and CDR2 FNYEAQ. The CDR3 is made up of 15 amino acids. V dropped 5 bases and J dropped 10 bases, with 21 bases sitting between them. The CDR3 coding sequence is TGTGCCAGCAGCCCGGGGGTGGGTATGTCAACCCCCCAGCATTTT. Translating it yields CASSPGVGMSTPQHF.

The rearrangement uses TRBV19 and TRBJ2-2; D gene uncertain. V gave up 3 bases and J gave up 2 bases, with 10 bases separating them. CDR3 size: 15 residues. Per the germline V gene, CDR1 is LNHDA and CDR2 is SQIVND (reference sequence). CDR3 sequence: CASSIYSGNTGELFF. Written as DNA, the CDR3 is TGTGCCAGTAGTATTTACTCGGGTAACACCGGGGAGCTGTTTTTT. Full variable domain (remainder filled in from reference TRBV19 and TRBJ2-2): DGGITQSPKYLFRKEGQNVTLSCEQNLNHDAMYWYRQDPGQGLRLIYYSQIVNDFQKGDIAEGYSVSREKKESFPLTVTSAQKNPTAFYLCASSIYSGNTGELFFGEGSRLTVL.

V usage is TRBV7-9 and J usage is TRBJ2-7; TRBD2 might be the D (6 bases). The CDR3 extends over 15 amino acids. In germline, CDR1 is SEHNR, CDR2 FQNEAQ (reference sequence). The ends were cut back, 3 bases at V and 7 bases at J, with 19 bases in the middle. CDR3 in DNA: TGTGCCAGCAGCTTCAATAGCGGCCGACCATTGGAGCAGTACTTC. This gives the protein CASSFNSGRPLEQYF.

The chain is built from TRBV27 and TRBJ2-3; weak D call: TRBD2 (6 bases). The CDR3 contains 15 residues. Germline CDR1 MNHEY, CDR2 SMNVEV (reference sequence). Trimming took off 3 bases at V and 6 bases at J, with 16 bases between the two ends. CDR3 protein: CASSFRPAGLDTQYF. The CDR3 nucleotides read TGTGCCAGCAGTTTCAGACCGGCGGGGTTGGATACGCAGTATTTT.

CDR3: CASSVEWLNTGELFF. CDR3 bases: TGTGCCAGCAGCGTAGAATGGCTGAACACCGGGGAGCTGTTTTTT. This chain uses TRBV9 with TRBJ2-2, with D unresolved. The CDR3 runs to 15 residues. CDR1 is SGDLS, CDR2 YYNGEE, per germline. V was clipped by 0 bases and J by 1 base, with 7 bases between them.

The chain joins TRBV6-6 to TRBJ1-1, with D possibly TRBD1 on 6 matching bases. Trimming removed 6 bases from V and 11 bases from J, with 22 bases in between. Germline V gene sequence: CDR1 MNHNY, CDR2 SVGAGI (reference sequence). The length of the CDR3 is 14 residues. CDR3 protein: CASSHLKNRAGAFF. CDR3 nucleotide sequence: TGTGCCAGCAGCCATCTGAAAAACAGGGCTGGCGCTTTCTTT.

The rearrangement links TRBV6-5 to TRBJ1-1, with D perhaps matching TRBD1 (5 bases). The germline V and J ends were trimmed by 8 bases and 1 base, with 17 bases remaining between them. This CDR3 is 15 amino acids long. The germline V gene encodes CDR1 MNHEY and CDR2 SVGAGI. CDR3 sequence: CASGAGREWNTEAFF. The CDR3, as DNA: TGTGCCAGCGGGGCCGGGCGTGAATGGAACACTGAAGCTTTCTTT.

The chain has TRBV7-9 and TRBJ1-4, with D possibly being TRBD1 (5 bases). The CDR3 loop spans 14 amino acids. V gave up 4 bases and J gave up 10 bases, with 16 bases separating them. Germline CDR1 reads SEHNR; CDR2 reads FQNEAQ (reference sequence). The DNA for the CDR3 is TGTGCCAGCAGCTCAGGGCAAGAAGTGGGAAAACTGTTTTTT. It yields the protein CASSSGQEVGKLFF.

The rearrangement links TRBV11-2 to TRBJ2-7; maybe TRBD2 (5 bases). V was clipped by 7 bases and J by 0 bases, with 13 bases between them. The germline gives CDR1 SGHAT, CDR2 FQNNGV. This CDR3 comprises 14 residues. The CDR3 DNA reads TGTGCCAGCATCTCAAGAGGGAGCTCCTACGAGCAGTACTTC. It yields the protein CASISRGSSYEQYF.

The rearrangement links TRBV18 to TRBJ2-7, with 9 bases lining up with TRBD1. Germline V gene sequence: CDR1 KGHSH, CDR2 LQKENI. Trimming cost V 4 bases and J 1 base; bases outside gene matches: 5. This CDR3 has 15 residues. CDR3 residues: CASSLRDRESYEQYF. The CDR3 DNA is TGTGCCAGCTCACTCCGGGACAGGGAGTCCTACGAGCAGTACTTC.

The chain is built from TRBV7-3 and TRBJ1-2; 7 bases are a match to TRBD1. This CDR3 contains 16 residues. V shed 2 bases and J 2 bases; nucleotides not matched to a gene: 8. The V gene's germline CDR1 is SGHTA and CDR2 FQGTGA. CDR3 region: CASSLQGQGQNYGYTF. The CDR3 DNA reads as TGTGCCAGCAGCTTACAGGGCCAGGGACAGAACTATGGCTACACCTTC.

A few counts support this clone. The CDR3 is CASSGGTAQRNSPLHF. The CDR3 DNA follows: TGTGCCAGCAGCGGCGGGACCGCCCAGAGGAATTCACCCCTCCACTTT. The chain has TRBV5-4 and TRBJ1-6; possible D gene TRBD1, 5 bases. CDR3 length: 16 amino acids. Deletions cut 4 bases from V and 7 bases from J, with 18 bases between. The germline V gene has CDR1 SGHNT and CDR2 YYREEE (reference sequence).